Presented here are 26 T cell receptor beta chains from one specimen sequenced in a study of blood T cell repertoires in COVID-19 (dated by TCRdb to the early 2020s). Libraries were constructed by the immunoSEQ multiplex PCR assay. TCRdb stores this immuneACCESS table with in-frame sequences only. Part of the clones is absent; in the studies checked, under half of the shortfall reflects unresolved V genes, and no reason is known for the rest. Present in this sample are around 60,000 clones, around 86% of which were seen just once. Jointly, the top ten make up 14% of the sample. Sequences were obtained from peripheral blood. The receptors were sampled from a human donor in a cohort sampled during active COVID-19.

This chain uses TRBV5-6 with TRBJ1-2; TRBD1 agrees at 12 bases. The germline V gene has CDR1 SGHDT and CDR2 YYEEEE. The CDR3 runs 13 residues. After removal of 7 bases from V and 5 bases from J, the junction contained 3 bases not matched to a gene. CDR3 coding DNA: TGTGCCAGCGGGGACAGGGGGCTTTATGGCTACACCTTC. Encoded protein: CASGDRGLYGYTF.

The gene calls are TRBV10-3 and TRBJ1-4; no reliable D call. Trimming cost V 0 bases and J 0 bases, with 8 bases left between them. The CDR3 runs to 16 residues. The germline gives CDR1 ENHRY, CDR2 SYGVKD. The CDR3 DNA reads TGTGCCATCAGTGAGTCCCAGACTTCAACTAATGAAAAACTGTTTTTT. It translates to CAISESQTSTNEKLFF.

The rearrangement joins TRBV6-5 to TRBJ1-4, with 8 bases lining up with TRBD1. The CDR3 is 14 amino acids. After removal of 6 bases from V and 8 bases from J, the junction contained 8 bases not matched to a gene. CDR1 is MNHEY, CDR2 SVGAGI, per germline. The CDR3 loop reads CASRPGGRDEKLFF. CDR3 DNA: TGTGCCAGCAGGCCAGGGGGCCGAGACGAAAAACTGTTTTTT.

This sequence joins TRBV10-1 and TRBJ1-2; TRBD1 matches 8 bases. The V segment lost 6 bases and the J segment 5 bases; nucleotides outside the gene matches: 5. CDR3 size: 13 residues. CDR1 is WNHNN, CDR2 SYGVQD, per germline (reference sequence). The DNA of the CDR3 is TGCGCCAGCAGCGGACAGGGTGGATATGGCTACACCTTC. Its translation is CASSGQGGYGYTF.

Only one count was recorded for this clone. CDR3 residues: CASSLGTARRAYEQYF. For the CDR3, the DNA is TGTGCCAGCAGTCTCGGGACAGCTCGTAGAGCCTACGAGCAGTACTTC. This chain joins TRBV28 and TRBJ2-7, with TRBD1 identical over 7 bases. The ends lost 5 bases at V and 2 bases at J; junction bases unmatched: 12. The length of the CDR3 is 16 residues. Germline loops: CDR1 MDHEN, CDR2 SYDVKM.

The chain links TRBV27 to TRBJ2-7; 10 positions agree with TRBD1. There are 13 residues in the CDR3. The ends lost 10 bases at V and 3 bases at J; junction bases unmatched: 6. Germline loops: CDR1 MNHEY, CDR2 SMNVEV (reference sequence). CDR3 sequence: CATAGTGVYEQYF. In DNA, the CDR3 is TGTGCCACCGCCGGGACAGGGGTCTACGAGCAGTACTTC.

V and J are TRBV15 and TRBJ1-5; tentatively, D is TRBD1 (6 bases). This CDR3 comprises 14 residues. Germline V lookup: CDR1 LNHNV, CDR2 YYDKDF (reference sequence). V was shortened by 10 bases and J by 3 bases, with 16 bases between the two germline ends. CDR3 in amino acids: CAIGTRQPNQPQHF. CDR3 sequence (DNA): TGTGCCATTGGGACACGCCAGCCCAATCAGCCCCAGCATTTT.

This chain connects TRBV11-1 to TRBJ1-6; TRBD1 might be the D (5 bases). The germline V and J ends were trimmed by 5 bases and 8 bases, with 13 bases remaining between them. The CDR3 is 14 residues long. Germline assignment: CDR1 SGHAT and CDR2 FQDESV (reference sequence). The CDR3 DNA is TGTGCCAGCAGCCGCATGGGGGGGGATTCACCCCTCCACTTT. Its protein is CASSRMGGDSPLHF.

V is TRBV7-3 and J is TRBJ2-7, with D hard to call. Germline-derived CDR1 and CDR2 are SGHTA and FQGTGA. The CDR3 extends over 14 amino acids. Trimming shortened V by 5 bases and J by 2 bases, and 13 bases separated the two germline ends. The CDR3 protein is CASSPGSPTYEQYF. The CDR3 DNA reads TGTGCCAGCAGCCCCGGGTCACCGACCTACGAGCAGTACTTC.

The chain combines TRBV7-9 with TRBJ2-7; TRBD2 matches 11 bases. CDR1 is SEHNR, CDR2 FQNEAQ, per germline (reference sequence). This CDR3 contains 15 residues. The junction had 3 bases not matched to a gene; V was cut back by 5 bases and J by 0 bases. CDR3 in DNA: TGTGCCAGCAGCGCAGGGACTAGCGGCTCCTACGAGCAGTACTTC. Protein product: CASSAGTSGSYEQYF. The complete variable domain, with remaining parts taken from reference TRBV7-9 and TRBJ2-7, reads DTGVSQNPRHKITKRGQNVTFRCDPISEHNRLYWYRQTLGQGPEFLTYFQNEAQLEKSRLLSDRFSAERPKGSFSTLEIQRTEQGDSAMYLCASSAGTSGSYEQYFGPGTRLTVT.

This clone was seen more than once but under ten times. This sequence joins TRBV28 and TRBJ2-1, with D uncertain. Germline lookup yields CDR1 MDHEN and CDR2 SYDVKM. Trimming left V 6 bases short and J 5 bases short, with 5 bases between. This CDR3 contains 11 residues. CDR3 nucleotides: TGTGCCAGCAGCCTCGACAATGAGCAGTTCTTC. It specifies CASSLDNEQFF.

The gene calls are TRBV6-5 and TRBJ2-7, with 7 bases fitting TRBD1. Unmatched junction bases numbered 2, after V lost 0 bases and J lost 3 bases. Germline-derived CDR1 and CDR2 are MNHEY and SVGAGI. The CDR3 contains 14 residues. The CDR3 bases are TGTGCCAGCAGTTACTCGGGACAGTTCTACGAGCAGTACTTC. The encoded protein is CASSYSGQFYEQYF.

The V call is TRBV29-1, the J call TRBJ2-1, with TRBD2 matching over 12 bases. The CDR3 has 14 residues. Germline-derived CDR1 and CDR2 are SQVTM and ANQGSEA. V gave up 1 base and J gave up 10 bases; unmatched junction bases: 5. CDR3 DNA: TGCAGCGTTGAAGTGAGACTAGCGGGGGTCGAGCAGTTCTTC. Amino acid sequence: CSVEVRLAGVEQFF.

The chain couples TRBV28 to TRBJ2-7; TRBD1 aligns across 8 bases. The CDR3 sequence is 11 residues long. Looked up from germline, CDR1 is MDHEN and CDR2 is SYDVKM. V dropped 2 bases and J dropped 12; count of bases not matched to a gene: 3. CDR3 loop: CASSLGGTGYF. The DNA of the CDR3 is TGTGCCAGCAGTTTAGGCGGGACAGGGTACTTC.

The V gene is TRBV30, the J gene TRBJ1-5; D unclear. This CDR3 is 14 amino acids long. Trimming removed 0 bases from V and 0 bases from J, with 6 bases in between. Germline CDR1 and CDR2: GTSNPN and SVGIG (reference sequence). This CDR3 reads CAWSVLNSNQPQHF. The CDR3 DNA reads as TGTGCCTGGAGTGTACTAAATAGCAATCAGCCCCAGCATTTT.

The gene calls are TRBV5-8 and TRBJ2-4, with 13 positions matching TRBD2. The CDR3 runs to 18 residues. Unmatched junction bases numbered 14, after V lost 3 bases and J lost 8 bases. Germline-derived CDR1 and CDR2 are SGHTS and YDEGEE. This chain's CDR3 is CASSSALTSGRSGYIQYF. The DNA for the CDR3 is TGTGCCAGCAGCTCGGCCCTGACTAGCGGGAGGAGTGGGTACATTCAGTACTTC. The full variable domain, in which reference TRBV5-8 and TRBJ2-4 provide the parts outside the CDR3, is EAGVTQSPTHLIKTRGQQATLRCSPISGHTSVYWYQQALGLGLQFLLWYDEGEERNRGNFPPRFSGRQFPNYSSELNVNALELEDSALYLCASSSALTSGRSGYIQYFGAGTRLSVL.

The chain carries TRBV7-2 and TRBJ2-1, with TRBD2 identical over 9 bases. This CDR3 spans 15 amino acids. Trimming removed 6 bases from V and 7 bases from J; junction bases left unmatched: 10. The germline V gene has CDR1 SGHTA and CDR2 FQGNSA. Here the CDR3 reads CASSKMGLAGNEQFF. DNA of the CDR3: TGTGCCAGCAGTAAAATGGGACTAGCAGGGAATGAGCAGTTCTTC.

The V and J genes are TRBV7-2 and TRBJ2-3; 10 bases fit TRBD2. With 3 bases clipped from V and 3 bases from J, the junction kept 6 bases outside the gene matches. Germline CDR1 is SGHTA and CDR2 is FQGNSA. This CDR3 region has 16 residues. The CDR3 is CASSFSPGLATDTQYF. CDR3 DNA: TGTGCCAGCAGCTTCTCCCCGGGACTAGCGACAGATACGCAGTATTTT.

CDR3 protein: CSASMGALTLAKNIQYF. The CDR3 bases are TGCAGTGCTAGTATGGGCGCCTTAACACTAGCCAAAAACATTCAGTACTTC. This rearrangement joins TRBV20-1 to TRBJ2-4, with no clear D. The V end lost 3 bases, the J end lost 0 bases, and 18 bases lay between the germline ends. Germline V CDR1 and CDR2: DFQATT, SNEGSKA (reference sequence). This CDR3 contains 17 residues.

The chain couples TRBV19 to TRBJ2-4, with 8 bases matching TRBD2. This CDR3 has 15 amino acids. The ends lost 5 bases at V and 6 bases at J; junction bases unmatched: 9. CDR1 is LNHDA, CDR2 SQIVND, per germline (reference sequence). This chain's CDR3 is CASSLRGLGGNIQYF. In DNA, the CDR3 is TGTGCCAGTAGTCTACGGGGACTAGGAGGAAACATTCAGTACTTC.

The J gene is TRBJ2-1, the V gene TRBV11-3; 8 bases align to TRBD2. J gave up 5 bases and V 4 bases, and 10 bases lay outside the gene matches. Looked up from germline, CDR1 is SGHNT and CDR2 is YENEEA. The CDR3 consists of 16 residues. The CDR3 nucleotides are TGTGCCAGCAGCTCCAAAAGCGGGAGCTCTCACAATGAGCAGTTCTTC. Its protein product is CASSSKSGSSHNEQFF.

The chain employs TRBV5-1 and TRBJ1-4; D may be TRBD1 (6 bases). The CDR3 totals 16 residues. The germline gives CDR1 SGHRS, CDR2 YFSETQ. Trimming pared 3 bases from V and 4 bases from J, leaving 16 bases between. The CDR3 DNA sequence: TGCGCCAGCAGCTACTTAGTCGGGACAAATAATGAAAAACTGTTTTTT. It encodes CASSYLVGTNNEKLFF.

The chain employs TRBV4-2 and TRBJ2-1; the D gene is possibly TRBD2 (5 bases). The CDR3 extends over 17 amino acids. V dropped 0 bases and J dropped 0 bases, with 12 bases sitting between them. Germline V gene sequence: CDR1 LGHNA, CDR2 YNFKEQ. For the CDR3, the DNA is TGTGCCAGCAGCCAAGATGGCGACTATAGCTCCTACAATGAGCAGTTCTTC. This gives the protein CASSQDGDYSSYNEQFF.

DNA of the CDR3: TGTGCCAGCAGTTCCCAGGGAAGCTCCTACAATGAGCAGTTCTTC. Translating it yields CASSSQGSSYNEQFF. J is TRBJ2-1 and V is TRBV28; D perhaps matches TRBD1 (5 bases). V was trimmed by 4 bases and J by 0 bases, leaving 10 bases between them. This CDR3 contains 15 residues. CDR1 and CDR2 from the germline V gene are MDHEN and SYDVKM.

The rearrangement uses TRBV27 and TRBJ1-1; D is uncertain. The CDR3 totals 13 residues. The germline V and J ends were trimmed by 3 bases and 2 bases, with 7 bases remaining between them. In germline, CDR1 is MNHEY, CDR2 SMNVEV (reference sequence). This chain's CDR3 is CASSFTVNTEAFF. CDR3 DNA: TGTGCCAGCAGTTTCACAGTTAACACTGAAGCTTTCTTT.

This chain links TRBV6-1 with TRBJ1-5, with D unclear. This CDR3 is 15 amino acids long. Per germline, CDR1 MNHNS and CDR2 SASEGT. V gave up 0 bases and J gave up 4 bases, with 10 bases separating them. The CDR3: CASSEAQRSNQPQHF. The CDR3 DNA reads as TGTGCCAGCAGTGAAGCGCAGAGGAGTAATCAGCCCCAGCATTTT.